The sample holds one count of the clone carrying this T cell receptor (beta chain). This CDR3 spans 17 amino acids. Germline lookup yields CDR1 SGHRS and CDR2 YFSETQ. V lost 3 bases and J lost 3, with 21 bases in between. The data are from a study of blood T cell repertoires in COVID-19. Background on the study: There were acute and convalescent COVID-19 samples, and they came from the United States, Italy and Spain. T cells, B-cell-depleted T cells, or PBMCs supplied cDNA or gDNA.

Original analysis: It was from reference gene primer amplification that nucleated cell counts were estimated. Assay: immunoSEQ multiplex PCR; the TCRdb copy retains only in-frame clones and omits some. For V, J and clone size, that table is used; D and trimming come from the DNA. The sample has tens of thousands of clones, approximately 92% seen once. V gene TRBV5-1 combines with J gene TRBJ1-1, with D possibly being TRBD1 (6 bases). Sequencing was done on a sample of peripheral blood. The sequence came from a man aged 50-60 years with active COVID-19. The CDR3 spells CASSSRRTAGWDTEAFF. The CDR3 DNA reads TGCGCCAGCAGCTCGAGAAGGACAGCCGGTTGGGACACTGAAGCTTTCTTT.